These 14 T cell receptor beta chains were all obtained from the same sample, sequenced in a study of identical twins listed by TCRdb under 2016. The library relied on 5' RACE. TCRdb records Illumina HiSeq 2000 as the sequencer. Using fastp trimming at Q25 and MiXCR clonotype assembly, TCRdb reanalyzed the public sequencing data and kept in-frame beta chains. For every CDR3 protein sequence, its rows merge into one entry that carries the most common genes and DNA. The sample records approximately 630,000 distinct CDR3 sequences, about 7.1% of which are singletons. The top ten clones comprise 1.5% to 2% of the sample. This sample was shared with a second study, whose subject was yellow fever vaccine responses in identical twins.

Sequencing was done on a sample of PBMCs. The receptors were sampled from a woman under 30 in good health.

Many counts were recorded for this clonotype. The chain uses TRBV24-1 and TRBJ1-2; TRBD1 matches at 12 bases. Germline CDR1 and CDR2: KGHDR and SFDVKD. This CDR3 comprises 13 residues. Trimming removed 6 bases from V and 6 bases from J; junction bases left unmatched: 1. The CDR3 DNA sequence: TGTGCCACCAGTCGGGACAGGGGGCATGGCTACACCTTC. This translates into CATSRDRGHGYTF.

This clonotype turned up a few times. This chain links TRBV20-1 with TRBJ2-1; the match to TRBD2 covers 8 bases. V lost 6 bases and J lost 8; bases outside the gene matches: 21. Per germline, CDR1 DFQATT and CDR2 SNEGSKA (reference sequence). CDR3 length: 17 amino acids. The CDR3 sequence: CSALGESRGVFFDEQFF. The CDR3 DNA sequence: TGCAGTGCCCTCGGCGAGTCGCGGGGGGTCTTTTTCGATGAGCAGTTCTTC.

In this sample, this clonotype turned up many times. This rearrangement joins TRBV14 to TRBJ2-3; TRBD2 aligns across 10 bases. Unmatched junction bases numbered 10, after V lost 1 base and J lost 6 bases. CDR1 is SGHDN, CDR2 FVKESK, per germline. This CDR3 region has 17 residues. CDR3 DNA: TGTGCCAGCAGCCAAGTTCTGCTAGCGGGAGCTTGGGATACGCAGTATTTT. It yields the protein CASSQVLLAGAWDTQYF.

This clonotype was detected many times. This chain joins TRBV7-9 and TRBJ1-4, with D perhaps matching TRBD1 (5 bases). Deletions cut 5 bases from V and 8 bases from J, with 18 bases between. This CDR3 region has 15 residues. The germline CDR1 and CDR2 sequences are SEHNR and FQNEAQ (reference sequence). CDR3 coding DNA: TGTGCCAGCAGCCCTGGGCCGATGGGGCCGGAAAAACTGTTTTTT. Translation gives CASSPGPMGPEKLFF.

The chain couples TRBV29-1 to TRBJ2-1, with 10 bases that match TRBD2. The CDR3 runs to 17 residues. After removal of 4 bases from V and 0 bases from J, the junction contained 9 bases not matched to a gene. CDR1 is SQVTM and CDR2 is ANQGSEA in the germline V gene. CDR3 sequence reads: CSVGPMTSGFSYNEQFF. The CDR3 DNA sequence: TGCAGCGTTGGTCCTATGACTAGCGGGTTCTCCTACAATGAGCAGTTCTTC.

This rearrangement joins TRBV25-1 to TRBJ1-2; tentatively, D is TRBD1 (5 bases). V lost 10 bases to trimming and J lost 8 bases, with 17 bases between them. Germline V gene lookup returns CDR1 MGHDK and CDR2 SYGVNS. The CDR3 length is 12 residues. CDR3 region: CATAAGLEGYTF. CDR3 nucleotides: TGTGCCACCGCGGCGGGGCTGGAAGGCTACACCTTC.

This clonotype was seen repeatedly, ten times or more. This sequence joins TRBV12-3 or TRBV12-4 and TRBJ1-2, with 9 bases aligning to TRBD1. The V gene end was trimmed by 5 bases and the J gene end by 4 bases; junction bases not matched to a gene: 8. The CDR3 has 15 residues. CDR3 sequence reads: CASSPTGQGAYGYTF. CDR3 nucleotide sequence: TGTGCCAGCAGTCCCACGGGACAGGGCGCCTATGGCTACACCTTC.

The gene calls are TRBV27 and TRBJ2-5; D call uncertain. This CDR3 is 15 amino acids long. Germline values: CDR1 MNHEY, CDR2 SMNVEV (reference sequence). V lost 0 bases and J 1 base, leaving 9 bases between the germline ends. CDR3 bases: TGTGCCAGCAGTTTATCGGCAGCCTTCCAAGAGACCCAGTACTTC. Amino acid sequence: CASSLSAAFQETQYF.

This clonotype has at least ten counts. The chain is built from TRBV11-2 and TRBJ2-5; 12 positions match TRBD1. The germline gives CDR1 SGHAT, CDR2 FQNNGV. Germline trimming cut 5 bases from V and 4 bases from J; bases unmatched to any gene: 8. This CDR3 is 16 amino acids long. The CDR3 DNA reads TGTGCCAGCAGCATCATAGGGGACAGGGGGCGAGAGACCCAGTACTTC. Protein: CASSIIGDRGRETQYF.

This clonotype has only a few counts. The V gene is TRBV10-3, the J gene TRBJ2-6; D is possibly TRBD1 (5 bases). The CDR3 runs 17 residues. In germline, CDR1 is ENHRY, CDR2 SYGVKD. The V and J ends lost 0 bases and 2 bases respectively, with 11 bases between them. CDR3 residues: CAISESTDLTGANVLTF. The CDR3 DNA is TGTGCCATCAGTGAGTCGACAGATCTCACTGGGGCCAACGTCCTGACTTTC.

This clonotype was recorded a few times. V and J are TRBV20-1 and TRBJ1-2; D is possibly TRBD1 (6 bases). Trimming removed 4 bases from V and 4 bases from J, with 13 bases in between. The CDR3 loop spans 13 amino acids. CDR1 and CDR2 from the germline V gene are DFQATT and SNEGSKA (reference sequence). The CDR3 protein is CSAMREGGYGYTF. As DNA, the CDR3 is TGCAGTGCTATGAGGGAGGGGGGCTATGGCTACACCTTC.

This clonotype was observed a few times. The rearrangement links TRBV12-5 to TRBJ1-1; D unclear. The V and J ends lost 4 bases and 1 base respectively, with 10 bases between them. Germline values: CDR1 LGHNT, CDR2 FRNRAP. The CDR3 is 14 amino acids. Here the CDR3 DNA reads TGTGCTAGTGGTTCGCCTTTCGAGAACACTGAAGCTTTCTTT. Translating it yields CASGSPFENTEAFF.

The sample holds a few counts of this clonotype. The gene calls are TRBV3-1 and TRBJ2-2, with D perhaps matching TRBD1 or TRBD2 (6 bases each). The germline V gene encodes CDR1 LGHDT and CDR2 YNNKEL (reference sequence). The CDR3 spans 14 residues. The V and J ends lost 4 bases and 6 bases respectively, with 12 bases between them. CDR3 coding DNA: TGTGCCAGCAGCCCTAGAAGGGGGGCCGGGGAGCTGTTTTTT. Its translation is CASSPRRGAGELFF.

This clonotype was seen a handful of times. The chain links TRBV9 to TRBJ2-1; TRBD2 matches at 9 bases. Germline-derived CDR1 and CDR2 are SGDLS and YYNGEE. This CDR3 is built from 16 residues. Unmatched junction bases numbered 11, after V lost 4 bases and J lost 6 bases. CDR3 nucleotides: TGTGCCAGCAGCCCGACCCCGGGACTAGCCGCCAATGAGCAGTTCTTC. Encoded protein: CASSPTPGLAANEQFF.